This TCR beta chain appears in the sequencing data of a study of blood T cell repertoires in COVID-19. Study details: The United States, Italy and Spain provided the acute and convalescent COVID-19 samples. From T cells, B-cell-depleted T cells, or PBMCs came the material, which was cDNA or gDNA.

Original processing notes: The assay estimated nucleated cells by amplifying reference gene primers. This table comes from immunoSEQ multiplex PCR, and its TCRdb copy is limited to in-frame clones, with some not included. That table gives V, J and clone size, and the DNA gave D and trimming. The sample records about 140,000 clones, more than 75% being singletons. This CDR3 is built from 16 residues. V lost 0 bases and J lost 2; bases outside the gene matches: 4. The V gene's germline CDR1 is LGHDT and CDR2 YNNKEL (reference sequence). Sequenced: peripheral blood. The chain links TRBV3-1 (or the pseudogene TRBV3-2) to TRBJ2-1; 7 nucleotides agree with TRBD2. The receptor's source is a man in his sixties with acute or convalescent COVID-19. CDR3 coding DNA: TGTGCCAGCAGCCAAGATGGAAGCGGGACCTACAATGAGCAGTTCTTC. It translates to CASSQDGSGTYNEQFF.